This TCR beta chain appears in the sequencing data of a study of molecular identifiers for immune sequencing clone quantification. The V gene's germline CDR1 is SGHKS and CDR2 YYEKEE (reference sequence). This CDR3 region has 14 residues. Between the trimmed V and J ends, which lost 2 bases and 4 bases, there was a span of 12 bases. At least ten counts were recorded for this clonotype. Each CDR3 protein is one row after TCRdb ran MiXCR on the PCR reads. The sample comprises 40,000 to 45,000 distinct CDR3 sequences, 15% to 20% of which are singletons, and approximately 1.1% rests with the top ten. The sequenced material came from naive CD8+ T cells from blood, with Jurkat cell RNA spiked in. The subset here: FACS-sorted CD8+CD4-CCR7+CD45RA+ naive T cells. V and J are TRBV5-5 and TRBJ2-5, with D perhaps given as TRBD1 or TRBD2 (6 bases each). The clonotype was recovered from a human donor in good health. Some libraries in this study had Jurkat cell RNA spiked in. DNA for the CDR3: TGTGCCAGCAGCTTTGGGGGGCTGGGAGAGACCCAGTACTTC. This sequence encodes CASSFGGLGETQYF.